This T cell receptor beta chain was obtained from a study of T cell responses to AZD1222 COVID-19 vaccine. The study's findings and limits: There were mostly white British donors and more females than males, and clonal diversity was possibly underestimated. Repertoires were obtained only post-peak T cell response. The number of AZD1222 recipients seropositive at baseline was only five or six.

The V gene lost 0 bases and the J gene lost 5 bases, with 7 bases spanning the gap. CDR1 and CDR2 from the germline V gene are KGHDR and SFDVKD. The CDR3 is made up of 14 amino acids. This table comes from immunoSEQ multiplex PCR, and its TCRdb copy is limited to in-frame clones, with some not included. The table records over 130,000 clones, more than 80% of them present only once. Some second doses came at about 4 weeks and others at about 12 weeks; these were pooled. This clone has only one observation. Antigen: not known. The TCR comes from an adult who received the AZD1222 COVID-19 vaccine. The rearrangement links TRBV24-1 to TRBJ1-5; tentative D call: TRBD1 (5 bases). Source: peripheral blood, taken 28 days after the second AZD1222 dose. CDR3 DNA: TGTGCCACCAGTGATTTGGACAGTGATCAGCCCCAGCATTTT. This sequence encodes CATSDLDSDQPQHF.